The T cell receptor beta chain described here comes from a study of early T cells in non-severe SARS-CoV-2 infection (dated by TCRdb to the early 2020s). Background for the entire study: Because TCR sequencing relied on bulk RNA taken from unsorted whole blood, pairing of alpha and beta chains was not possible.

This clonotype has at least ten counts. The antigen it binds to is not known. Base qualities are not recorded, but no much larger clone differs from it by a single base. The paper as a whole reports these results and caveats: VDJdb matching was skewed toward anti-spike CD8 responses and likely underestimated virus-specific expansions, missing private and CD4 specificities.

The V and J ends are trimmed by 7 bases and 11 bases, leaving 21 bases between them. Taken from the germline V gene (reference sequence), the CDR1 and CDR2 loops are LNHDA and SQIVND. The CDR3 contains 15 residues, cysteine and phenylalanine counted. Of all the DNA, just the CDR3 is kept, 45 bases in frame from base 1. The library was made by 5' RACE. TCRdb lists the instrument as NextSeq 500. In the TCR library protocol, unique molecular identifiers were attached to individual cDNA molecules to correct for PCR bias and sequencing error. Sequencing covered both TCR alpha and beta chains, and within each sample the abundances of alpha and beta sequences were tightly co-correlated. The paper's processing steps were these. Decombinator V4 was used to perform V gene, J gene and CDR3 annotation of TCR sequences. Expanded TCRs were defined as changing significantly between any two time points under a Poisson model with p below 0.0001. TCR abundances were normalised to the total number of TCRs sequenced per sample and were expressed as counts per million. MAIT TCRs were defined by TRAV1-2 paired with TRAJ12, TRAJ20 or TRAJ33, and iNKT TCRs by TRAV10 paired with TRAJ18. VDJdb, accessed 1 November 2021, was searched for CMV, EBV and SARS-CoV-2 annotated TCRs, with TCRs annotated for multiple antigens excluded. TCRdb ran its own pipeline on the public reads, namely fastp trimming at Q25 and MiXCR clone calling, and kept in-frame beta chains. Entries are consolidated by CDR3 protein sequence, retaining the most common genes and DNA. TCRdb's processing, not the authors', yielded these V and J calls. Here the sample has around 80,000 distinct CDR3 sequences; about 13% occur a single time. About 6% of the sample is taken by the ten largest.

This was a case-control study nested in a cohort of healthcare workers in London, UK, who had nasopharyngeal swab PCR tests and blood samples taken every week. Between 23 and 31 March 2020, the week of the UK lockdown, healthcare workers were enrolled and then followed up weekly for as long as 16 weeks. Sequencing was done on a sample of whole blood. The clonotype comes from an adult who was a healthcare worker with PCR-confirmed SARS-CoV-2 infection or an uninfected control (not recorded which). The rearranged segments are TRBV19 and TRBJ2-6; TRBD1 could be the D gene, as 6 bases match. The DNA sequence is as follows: TGTGCCAGTAAACTGGGTCAAGGACAGTCGTACGTCCTGACTTTC. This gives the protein CASKLGQGQSYVLTF. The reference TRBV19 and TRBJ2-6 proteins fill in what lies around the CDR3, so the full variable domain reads DGGITQSPKYLFRKEGQNVTLSCEQNLNHDAMYWYRQDPGQGLRLIYYSQIVNDFQKGDIAEGYSVSREKKESFPLTVTSAQKNPTAFYLCASKLGQGQSYVLTFGAGSRLTVL.